Detailed here is one T cell receptor (beta chain). The sample is drawn from a study of cytomegalovirus exposure and HLA in healthy donors. The primer mix had 60 Vbeta and 13 Jbeta primers. Assay: immunoSEQ multiplex PCR; the TCRdb copy retains only in-frame clones and omits some. This sample has 150,000 to 200,000 clones, with roughly 82% found just once. This clonotype originated in a man between 35 and 55 years old in good health and CMV-seronegative. Sequenced sample: PBMCs.

Written as DNA, the CDR3 is TGTGCCAGCTCACCCAAGACTAGCGGGAGCGAGCAGTACTTC. This codes for CASSPKTSGSEQYF. The J gene is TRBJ2-7, the V gene TRBV18; 12 bases agree with TRBD2. There are 14 residues in the CDR3. With 3 bases clipped from V and 6 bases from J, the junction kept 3 bases outside the gene matches. Germline V lookup: CDR1 KGHSH, CDR2 LQKENI.